Sequencing of this T cell receptor beta chain was carried out in a study of blood T cell repertoires in COVID-19. Study background: COVID-19 samples collected from the United States, Italy and Spain covered acute and convalescent phases. In each case, the material was cDNA or gDNA derived from T cells, B-cell-depleted T cells, or PBMCs.

How the authors handled the data: Amplification of reference gene primers provided the estimated nucleated cell counts. Clones were sequenced by immunoSEQ multiplex PCR, and TCRdb holds only the in-frame ones, with some missing. That table gives V, J and clone size, and the DNA gave D and trimming. This table has about 360,000 clones, more than 75% appearing once. The germline CDR1 and CDR2 sequences are SGHTA and FQGNSA. V shed 5 bases and J 10 bases; nucleotides not matched to a gene: 12. This CDR3 has 16 amino acids. The chain recombines TRBV7-2 with TRBJ2-1; 12 bases fit TRBD2. This sequence was found in a human donor with acute or convalescent COVID-19. The donor label of this sample is uncertain. Sequenced material: peripheral blood. The CDR3 nucleotides read TGTGCCAGCAGCAGCACTAGCGGGGGGACCGTAGGGGAGCAGTTCTTC. Translating gives CASSSTSGGTVGEQFF.